Each of the 30 T cell receptor beta chains below was sequenced from the same sample in a study of identical twins. Each CDR3 protein gets one entry after TCRdb re-called the 5' RACE reads with MiXCR. This sample has about 200,000 distinct CDR3 sequences, with 5% to 7% found just once. This same sample was also taken into another study, of T cells expressing NK-cell markers.

Material for sequencing was CD8+ T cells sorted from blood. These receptors came from a woman between 18 and 30 years old in good health.

This sequence joins TRBV12-3 or TRBV12-4 and TRBJ1-5, with D unresolved. The CDR3 has 14 residues. V lost 7 bases and J 0 bases, leaving 10 bases between the germline ends. Written as DNA, the CDR3 is TGTGCCAGCATGTCGGGCTATAGCAATCAGCCCCAGCATTTT. Its translation is CASMSGYSNQPQHF.

This clonotype was counted many times. The rearrangement joins TRBV27 to TRBJ1-6; D is unclear. This CDR3 has 14 residues. The V end lost 7 bases, the J end lost 10 bases, and 17 bases lay between the germline ends. Germline V CDR1 and CDR2: MNHEY, SMNVEV (reference sequence). The DNA of the CDR3 is TGTGCCAGCAAGGAACCAGGAGGGAGATCACCCCTCCACTTT. This translates into CASKEPGGRSPLHF.

This clonotype was counted between two and nine times. The chain uses TRBV5-1 and TRBJ2-1, with D perhaps matching TRBD2 (5 bases). This CDR3 has 13 residues. Per the germline V gene, CDR1 is SGHRS and CDR2 is YFSETQ. V lost 4 bases and J 5 bases, leaving 10 bases between the germline ends. The CDR3 here is CASSPRTDNEQFF. The CDR3 DNA sequence: TGCGCCAGCAGCCCTCGGACTGACAATGAGCAGTTCTTC. The complete variable domain, with remaining parts taken from reference TRBV5-1 and TRBJ2-1, reads KAGVTQTPRYLIKTRGQQVTLSCSPISGHRSVSWYQQTPGQGLQFLFEYFSETQRNKGNFPGRFSGRQFSNSRSEMNVSTLELGDSALYLCASSPRTDNEQFFGPGTRLTVL.

At least ten counts were recorded for this clonotype. This sequence joins TRBV4-3 and TRBJ2-3; D may be TRBD1 (5 bases). V lost 1 base and J 5 bases, leaving 7 bases between the germline ends. Germline V CDR1 and CDR2: LGHNA, YSLEER. CDR3 length: 13 amino acids. CDR3 sequence reads: CASSQVGEDTQYF. The CDR3 DNA reads as TGCGCCAGCAGCCAAGTAGGGGAAGATACGCAGTATTTT.

The sample holds many counts of this clonotype. CDR3 coding DNA: TGCAGTGCTAGGGAGAAAGATAGCAATCAGCCCCAGCATTTT. Translating it yields CSAREKDSNQPQHF. This chain uses TRBV20-1 with TRBJ1-5; D remains unclear. The CDR3 spans 14 residues. Germline values: CDR1 DFQATT, CDR2 SNEGSKA (reference sequence). V gave up 3 bases and J gave up 0 bases, with 9 bases separating them.

This clonotype was picked up many times. The genes are TRBV9 and TRBJ2-7, with TRBD2 as a possible D gene (6 bases). The CDR3 covers 14 residues. Germline V lookup: CDR1 SGDLS, CDR2 YYNGEE. Trimming removed 0 bases at V and 6 bases at J, with 13 bases between. This CDR3 reads CASSVGGVRSEQYF. For the CDR3, the DNA is TGTGCCAGCAGCGTAGGGGGGGTACGGTCCGAGCAGTACTTC. The complete variable domain, with remaining parts taken from reference TRBV9 and TRBJ2-7, reads DSGVTQTPKHLITATGQRVTLRCSPRSGDLSVYWYQQSLDQGLQFLIQYYNGEERAKGNILERFSAQQFPDLHSELNLSSLELGDSALYFCASSVGGVRSEQYFGPGTRLTVT.

This clonotype was seen more than once but under ten times. J is TRBJ1-1 and V is TRBV5-6, with a possible D match to TRBD1 (6 bases). The CDR3 length is 15 residues. The V gene's germline CDR1 is SGHDT and CDR2 YYEEEE. The V gene lost 5 bases and the J gene lost 0 bases, with 14 bases spanning the gap. CDR3 coding DNA: TGTGCCAGCAGTCTCGGACAGTCAATGAACACTGAAGCTTTCTTT. This translates into CASSLGQSMNTEAFF.

Sample share makes this clonotype medium-sized. CDR3 sequence (DNA): TGTGCCAGCAGTGACGGGACAGGGGAACACAATGAGCAGTTCTTC. Translated: CASSDGTGEHNEQFF. The chain has TRBV6-4 and TRBJ2-1; 10 nucleotides line up with TRBD1. Germline lookup yields CDR1 MRHNA and CDR2 SNTAGT. Germline trimming cut 2 bases from V and 5 bases from J; bases unmatched to any gene: 3. The CDR3 extends over 15 amino acids.

The V and J genes are TRBV10-3 and TRBJ2-2; D may be TRBD2 (5 bases). Trimming cost V 7 bases and J 5 bases, with 8 bases left between them. The CDR3 length is 12 residues. Looked up from germline, CDR1 is ENHRY and CDR2 is SYGVKD. The CDR3 loop reads CAINTGTGELFF. CDR3 sequence (DNA): TGTGCCATCAATACGGGGACCGGGGAGCTGTTTTTT.

This clonotype came up a few times. The chain links TRBV20-1 to TRBJ1-5; tentative D call: TRBD1 (5 bases). CDR3 size: 14 residues. CDR1 and CDR2 (germline): DFQATT, SNEGSKA (reference sequence). V lost 4 bases and J 0 bases, leaving 10 bases between the germline ends. CDR3 DNA: TGCAGTGCTATGGTCAGGGATAGCAATCAGCCCCAGCATTTT. It translates to CSAMVRDSNQPQHF.

This clonotype was seen repeatedly, ten times or more. The chain has TRBV24-1 and TRBJ2-2, with a possible D match to TRBD1 (5 bases). V was pared by 4 bases and J by 7 bases, with 12 bases between. The germline gives CDR1 KGHDR, CDR2 SFDVKD. The CDR3 contains 14 residues. The CDR3 region is CATSEDSPGGELFF. In DNA form, the CDR3 reads TGTGCCACCAGTGAAGACAGCCCCGGCGGGGAGCTGTTTTTT.

The chain employs TRBV4-1 and TRBJ2-1; perhaps TRBD1 as D (5 bases). The germline V gene has CDR1 MGHRA and CDR2 YSYEKL. This CDR3 region has 13 residues. V lost 4 bases and J lost 10, with 14 bases in between. CDR3 nucleotides: TGCGCCAGCAGCCCTCCAGGGCCCGAGGAGCAGTTCTTC. Protein product: CASSPPGPEEQFF.

The J gene is TRBJ1-2, the V gene TRBV11-2; D gene ambiguous. The CDR3 runs 15 residues. V gave up 2 bases and J gave up 7 bases, with 17 bases separating them. Germline V gene data show CDR1 as SGHAT and CDR2 as FQNNGV. DNA for the CDR3: TGTGCCAGCAGCTTAAGGTTAACACGCGTAGGTGGCTACACCTTC. Residues: CASSLRLTRVGGYTF.

This clonotype was seen ten or more times. The gene calls are TRBV20-1 and TRBJ2-7; 8 nucleotides line up with TRBD1. The CDR3 totals 13 residues. Germline V gene lookup returns CDR1 DFQATT and CDR2 SNEGSKA (reference sequence). J gave up 4 bases and V 1 base, and 3 bases lay outside the gene matches. CDR3 sequence (DNA): TGCAGTGCTAGAGCACAGGGGGGTTACGAGCAGTACTTC. Its protein product is CSARAQGGYEQYF.

CDR3 DNA: TGTGCCAGCAGCGTAGAGGGTGAAAAACTGTTTTTT. It is translated as CASSVEGEKLFF. The V and J genes are TRBV9 and TRBJ1-4, with D hard to call. V lost 0 bases and J 7 bases, leaving 4 bases between the germline ends. This CDR3 comprises 12 residues. The germline V gene encodes CDR1 SGDLS and CDR2 YYNGEE. The whole variable domain, remainder taken from reference TRBV9 and TRBJ1-4, is DSGVTQTPKHLITATGQRVTLRCSPRSGDLSVYWYQQSLDQGLQFLIQYYNGEERAKGNILERFSAQQFPDLHSELNLSSLELGDSALYFCASSVEGEKLFFGSGTQLSVL.

This clonotype was seen many times. The chain carries TRBV12-3 or TRBV12-4 and TRBJ2-2; D not resolved. The V end lost 6 bases, the J end lost 2 bases, and 7 bases lay between the germline ends. This CDR3 region has 13 residues. CDR3 sequence reads: CASRNSNTGELFF. In nucleotides, the CDR3 is TGTGCCAGCAGGAACAGCAACACCGGGGAGCTGTTTTTT.

This clonotype was counted only a few times. V usage is TRBV2 and J usage is TRBJ2-7; perhaps TRBD2 as D (5 bases). The CDR3 spans 12 residues. Germline lookup yields CDR1 SNHLY and CDR2 FYNNEI. V was cut by 6 bases and J by 0 bases, with 6 bases left in between. CDR3 residues: CASRRGSYEQYF. DNA for the CDR3: TGTGCCAGCAGACGGGGCTCCTACGAGCAGTACTTC.

V usage is TRBV6-6 and J usage is TRBJ2-1; 8 nucleotides line up with TRBD1. The V gene end was trimmed by 6 bases and the J gene end by 8 bases; junction bases not matched to a gene: 3. The CDR3 has 12 residues. Germline V CDR1 and CDR2: MNHNY, SVGAGI (reference sequence). CDR3 DNA: TGTGCCAGCAGGACAGGGGTGGATGAGCAGTTCTTC. Translating it yields CASRTGVDEQFF.

This clonotype was seen more than once but under ten times. The chain combines TRBV2 with TRBJ2-3, with 9 bases that match TRBD2. Germline loops: CDR1 SNHLY, CDR2 FYNNEI. V gave up 7 bases and J gave up 5 bases; unmatched junction bases: 13. This CDR3 is 16 amino acids long. As DNA, the CDR3 is TGTGCCAGCATTCCTCGGGCGGGGGGGCGAGTAGATACGCAGTATTTT. Encoded protein: CASIPRAGGRVDTQYF. The variable domain in full, with the rest retrieved from reference TRBV2 and TRBJ2-3, is EPEVTQTPSHQVTQMGQEVILRCVPISNHLYFYWYRQILGQKVEFLVSFYNNEISEKSEIFDDQFSVERPDGSNFTLKIRSTKLEDSAMYFCASIPRAGGRVDTQYFGPGTRLTVL.

The rearrangement joins TRBV4-1 to TRBJ2-3; 11 nucleotides agree with TRBD2. The CDR3 is made up of 17 amino acids. Trimming at V came to 0 bases and at J to 2 bases, leaving 4 bases not matched to a gene. CDR1 and CDR2 from the germline V gene are MGHRA and YSYEKL. The CDR3 region is CASSQEIAGGTTDTQYF. The CDR3 nucleotides are TGCGCCAGCAGCCAAGAAATAGCGGGGGGGACCACAGATACGCAGTATTTT.

This clonotype was recorded a few times. The chain couples TRBV18 to TRBJ2-1, with 10 bases that match TRBD2. The CDR3 is made up of 18 amino acids. V was pared by 2 bases and J by 4 bases, with 11 bases of the junction left unmatched. Germline-derived CDR1 and CDR2 are KGHSH and LQKENI. This chain's CDR3 is CASSPGGVAGGPYNEQFF. The CDR3 DNA reads TGTGCCAGCTCACCAGGTGGAGTAGCGGGAGGCCCTTACAATGAGCAGTTCTTC.

As for this clonotype: Given a much more abundant clone one base away, this may be a read error. The chain combines TRBV12-3 or TRBV12-4 with TRBJ2-7; TRBD1 matches at 9 bases. The CDR3 has 14 residues. J gave up 9 bases and V 6 bases, and 12 bases lay outside the gene matches. The CDR3 loop is CASSPRTGVGAQYF. CDR3 nucleotide sequence: TGTGCCAGCAGCCCTAGGACAGGGGTGGGCGCGCAGTACTTC.

This clonotype showed up just a few times. The chain uses TRBV20-1 and TRBJ2-7; 9 bases are shared with TRBD2. The CDR3 is made up of 13 amino acids. V lost 3 bases and J lost 2; bases outside the gene matches: 2. From germline, CDR1 is DFQATT and CDR2 SNEGSKA (reference sequence). The DNA for the CDR3 is TGCAGTGCTAGGTCTAGCGGGGCCTACGAGCAGTACTTC. As protein: CSARSSGAYEQYF.

As to this clonotype: Germline is not matched at one junction end, which may reflect a read error. The chain carries TRBV4-1 and TRBJ2-2; 10 nucleotides align to TRBD2. From germline, CDR1 is MGHRA and CDR2 YSYEKL. The CDR3 extends over 17 amino acids. The CDR3 is CARSQVTSGAHTGELFF. The CDR3 DNA sequence: TGCGCCAGAAGCCAAGTAACTAGCGGGGCCCACACCGGGGAGCTGTTTTTT.

Many counts were recorded for this clonotype. The V gene is TRBV5-6, the J gene TRBJ2-7; no clear D. The germline V gene encodes CDR1 SGHDT and CDR2 YYEEEE. CDR3 length equals 13 residues. Between the trimmed V and J ends, which lost 0 bases and 1 base, there was a span of 5 bases. The CDR3 loop is CASSLGQSYEQYF. The CDR3 DNA reads as TGTGCCAGCAGCTTGGGGCAGTCCTACGAGCAGTACTTC.

The DNA of the CDR3 is TGCGCCAGCAGCCCGACGGGACAGGGGAGATTTGGGGCCAACGTCCTGACTTTC. It yields the protein CASSPTGQGRFGANVLTF. The chain carries TRBV5-1 and TRBJ2-6; TRBD1 agrees at 10 bases. CDR3 length: 18 amino acids. V was pared by 4 bases and J by 3 bases, with 10 bases of the junction left unmatched. The germline V gene encodes CDR1 SGHRS and CDR2 YFSETQ.

This clonotype was recorded many times. The CDR3 sequence: CASSATGTGGSPLHF. The CDR3 region has the DNA TGTGCCAGCAGTGCGACCGGGACAGGGGGTTCACCCCTCCACTTT. V is TRBV12-3 or TRBV12-4 and J is TRBJ1-6; 11 nucleotides agree with TRBD1. V lost 5 bases, J lost 9 bases, and 6 bases stayed unmatched. The length of the CDR3 is 15 residues.

V usage is TRBV2 and J usage is TRBJ2-6, with D possibly being TRBD1 (5 bases). The length of the CDR3 is 14 residues. Germline V gives CDR1 SNHLY, CDR2 FYNNEI. Trimming removed 6 bases from V and 1 base from J, with 7 bases in between. The CDR3 spells CASSRDSGANVLTF. CDR3 DNA sequence: TGTGCCAGCAGCAGGGATTCTGGGGCCAACGTCCTGACTTTC.

A few counts support this clonotype. The chain carries TRBV15 and TRBJ1-2; D unresolved. CDR1 is LNHNV and CDR2 is YYDKDF in the germline V gene (reference sequence). The length of the CDR3 is 16 residues. V lost 0 bases and J lost 3, with 14 bases in between. CDR3 loop: CATSRDLHTFDYGYTF. The CDR3, as DNA: TGTGCCACCAGCAGAGATCTGCACACCTTTGACTATGGCTACACCTTC.

This clonotype was detected only a few times. This sequence joins TRBV7-2 and TRBJ1-1, with no clear D. Germline V gene sequence: CDR1 SGHTA, CDR2 FQGNSA. Between the trimmed V and J ends, which lost 3 bases and 6 bases, there was a span of 17 bases. CDR3 length: 15 amino acids. The CDR3 loop reads CASSFNRVPVAEAFF. CDR3 DNA: TGTGCCAGCAGCTTCAACCGCGTGCCCGTCGCTGAAGCTTTCTTT.